This entry lists 2 T cell receptor beta chains sequenced from one sample in a study of patients and donors after allogeneic stem cell transplantation. From the RT-PCR reads, TCRdb called clonotypes with MiXCR, one entry per CDR3 protein. The sample has about 100,000 distinct CDR3 sequences, around 35% seen once. Sequencing input: blood, either unsorted or a sorted T cell fraction (not recorded which). The receptor source for this set is a human donor who was either an allogeneic HSCT recipient or a stem cell or donor lymphocyte infusion donor (not recorded which). It is not recorded whose cells these are; they may come from a transplant donor.

The rearrangement joins TRBV7-9 to TRBJ1-1; 7 bases align to TRBD1. V lost 8 bases, J lost 3 bases, and 12 bases stayed unmatched. CDR3 length: 15 amino acids. Germline CDR1 is SEHNR and CDR2 is FQNEAQ (reference sequence). The CDR3 sequence is CASGGDRFWDTEAFF. DNA for the CDR3: TGTGCCAGCGGGGGGGACAGATTTTGGGACACTGAAGCTTTCTTT.

This clonotype has a handful of counts. The chain combines TRBV4-3 with TRBJ1-6; D not resolved. The CDR3 runs to 13 residues. Looked up from germline, CDR1 is LGHNA and CDR2 is YSLEER. V gave up 4 bases and J gave up 6 bases, with 7 bases separating them. The CDR3 region is CASSLALNSPLHF. The DNA of the CDR3 is TGCGCCAGCAGCCTAGCGCTTAATTCACCCCTCCACTTT.